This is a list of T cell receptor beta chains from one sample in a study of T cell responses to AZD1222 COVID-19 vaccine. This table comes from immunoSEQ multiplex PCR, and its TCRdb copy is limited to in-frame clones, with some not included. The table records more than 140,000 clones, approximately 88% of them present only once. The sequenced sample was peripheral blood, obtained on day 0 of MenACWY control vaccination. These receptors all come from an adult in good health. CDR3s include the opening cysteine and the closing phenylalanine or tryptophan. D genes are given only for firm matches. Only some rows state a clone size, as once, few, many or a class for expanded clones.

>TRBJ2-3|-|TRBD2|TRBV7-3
CASSLGLAASTDTQYF
TGTGCCAGCAGCTTGGGACTAGCGGCTAGCACAGATACGCAGTATTTT
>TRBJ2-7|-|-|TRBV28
CASSPQYF
TGTGCCAGCAGTCCCCAGTACTTC
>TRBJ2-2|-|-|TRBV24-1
CATSDLLKTNTGELFF
TGTGCCACCAGTGACCTGTTAAAAACGAACACCGGGGAGCTGTTTTTT
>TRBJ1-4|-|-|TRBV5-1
CASSSLEGEKLFF
TGCGCCAGCAGCTCTCTCGAAGGTGAAAAACTGTTTTTT
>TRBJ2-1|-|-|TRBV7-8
CASSFQGIGNEQFF
TGTGCCAGCAGCTTTCAGGGAATCGGCAATGAGCAGTTCTTC
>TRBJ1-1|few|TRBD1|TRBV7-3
CASSSSQGATAFF
TGTGCCAGCAGCTCATCACAGGGGGCGACGGCTTTCTTT
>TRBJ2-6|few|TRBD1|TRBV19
CASSTPLTGYISGANVLTF
TGTGCCAGTAGTACTCCGTTGACAGGGTATATCTCTGGGGCCAACGTCCTGACTTTC
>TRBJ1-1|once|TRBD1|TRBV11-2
CASRQGPTEAFF
TGTGCCAGCAGACAGGGGCCTACTGAAGCTTTCTTT
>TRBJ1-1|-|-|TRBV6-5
CASLKDMNTEAFF
TGTGCCAGTCTGAAGGACATGAACACTGAAGCTTTCTTT
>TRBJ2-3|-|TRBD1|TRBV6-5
CASSRQGARADTQYF
TGTGCCAGCAGTAGACAGGGGGCGCGGGCAGATACGCAGTATTTT
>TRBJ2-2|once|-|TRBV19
CASSNLPRQPNTGELFF
TGTGCCAGTAGTAATTTGCCCAGACAGCCGAACACCGGGGAGCTGTTTTTT
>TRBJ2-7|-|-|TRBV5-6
CASSLGGRIRYEQYF
TGTGCCAGCAGCTTGGGTGGGAGAATACGCTACGAGCAGTACTTC
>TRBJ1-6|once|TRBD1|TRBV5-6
CASSLETGFSPLHF
TGTGCCAGCAGCTTGGAGACAGGGTTTTCACCCCTCCACTTT
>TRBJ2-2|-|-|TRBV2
CASSDRSLNTGELFF
TGTGCCAGCAGTGACAGGTCCCTGAACACCGGGGAGCTGTTTTTT
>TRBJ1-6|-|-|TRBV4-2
CASSQVDVRNSPLHF
TGTGCCAGCAGCCAAGTAGATGTGAGGAATTCACCCCTCCACTTT
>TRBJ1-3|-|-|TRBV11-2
CASSPPILTTIYF
TGTGCCAGCAGCCCCCCGATCTTAACCACCATATATTTT
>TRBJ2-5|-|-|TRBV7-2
CASSPLPGGGGTQYF
TGTGCCAGCAGCCCCCTCCCTGGAGGGGGGGGGACCCAGTACTTC
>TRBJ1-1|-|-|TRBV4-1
CASSQVIWLGAFF
TGCGCCAGCAGCCAAGTTATTTGGTTAGGCGCTTTCTTT
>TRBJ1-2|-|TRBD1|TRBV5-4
CASQDRGNYGYTF
TGTGCCAGCCAAGACAGGGGTAACTATGGCTACACCTTC
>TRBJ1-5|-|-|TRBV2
CASSEGQGSQPQHF
TGTGCCAGCAGTGAAGGTCAGGGGTCCCAGCCCCAGCATTTT
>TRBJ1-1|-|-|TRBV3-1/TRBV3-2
CASSLSGPITEAFF
TGTGCCAGCAGCCTGTCGGGGCCCATCACTGAAGCTTTCTTT
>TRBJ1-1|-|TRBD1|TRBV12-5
CAGGQGTNTEAFF
TGTGCTGGGGGACAGGGAACCAACACTGAAGCTTTCTTT
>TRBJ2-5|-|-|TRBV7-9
CASSPMGTQETQYF
TGTGCCAGCAGCCCCATGGGAACCCAAGAGACCCAGTACTTC
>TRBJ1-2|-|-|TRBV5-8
CASSLALRNGYTF
TGTGCCAGCAGCTTGGCCTTAAGGAATGGCTACACCTTC
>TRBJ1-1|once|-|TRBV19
CASSPSSNQGKYTEAFF
TGTGCCAGTAGTCCCTCCTCAAACCAGGGTAAATACACTGAAGCTTTCTTT
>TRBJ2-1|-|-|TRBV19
CASSIQDNSYNEQFF
TGTGCCAGTAGTATACAGGATAACTCCTACAATGAGCAGTTCTTC
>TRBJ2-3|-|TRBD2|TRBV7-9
CASSFSAGGTDTQYF
TGTGCCAGCAGCTTTTCGGCGGGAGGCACAGATACGCAGTATTTT
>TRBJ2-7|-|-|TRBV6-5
CASTDRADPYEQYF
TGTGCCAGCACCGACCGGGCGGACCCCTACGAGCAGTACTTC
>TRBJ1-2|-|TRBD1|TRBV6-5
CASSPGTARNYGYTF
TGTGCCAGCAGTCCCGGGACAGCTAGGAACTATGGCTACACCTTC
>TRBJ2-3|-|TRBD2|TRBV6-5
CASSYSQGGADTQYF
TGTGCCAGCAGTTACTCCCAGGGAGGGGCAGATACGCAGTATTTT
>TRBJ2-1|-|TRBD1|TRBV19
CASSRGRGQGINEQFF
TGTGCCAGTAGTAGGGGTCGGGGACAGGGTATCAATGAGCAGTTCTTC
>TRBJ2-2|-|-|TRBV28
CAIPGQGADTGELFF
TGTGCCATTCCAGGGCAGGGTGCGGACACCGGGGAGCTGTTTTTT
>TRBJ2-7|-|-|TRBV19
CASSMRTVSYEQYF
TGTGCCAGTAGTATGAGAACGGTTTCCTACGAGCAGTACTTC
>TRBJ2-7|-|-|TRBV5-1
CASRENNEQYF
TGCGCCAGCAGGGAAAACAACGAGCAGTACTTC
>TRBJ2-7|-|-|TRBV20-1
CSALQSYEQYF
TGCAGTGCTCTCCAGAGCTACGAGCAGTACTTC
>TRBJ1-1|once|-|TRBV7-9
CASSPRQVGNTEAFF
TGTGCCAGCAGCCCACGACAAGTGGGGAACACTGAAGCTTTCTTT
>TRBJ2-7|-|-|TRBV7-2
CASSPGLRGGRGDEQYF
TGTGCCAGCAGCCCGGGACTTCGAGGGGGAAGGGGCGACGAGCAGTACTTC
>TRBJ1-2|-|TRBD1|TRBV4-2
CASSHLGDREGYTF
TGTGCCAGCAGCCACCTAGGGGACAGGGAAGGCTACACCTTC
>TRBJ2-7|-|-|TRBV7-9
CASSLQGYEQYF
TGTGCCAGCAGCTTACAGGGGTACGAGCAGTACTTC
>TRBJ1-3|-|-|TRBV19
CASSDGGPGNTIYF
TGTGCCAGTAGTGACGGGGGACCCGGAAACACCATATATTTT
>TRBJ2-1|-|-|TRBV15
CATSRDHGYNEQFF
TGTGCCACCAGCAGAGATCACGGGTACAATGAGCAGTTCTTC
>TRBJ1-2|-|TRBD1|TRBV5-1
CASSLEGTGVYGYTF
TGCGCCAGCAGCTTGGAAGGGACAGGGGTATATGGCTACACCTTC
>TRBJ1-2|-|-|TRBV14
CASSQGRNYGYTF
TGTGCCAGCAGCCAAGGCCGGAACTATGGCTACACCTTC
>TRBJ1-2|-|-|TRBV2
CASSEFDRWEYGYTF
TGTGCCAGCAGTGAATTCGACAGGTGGGAGTATGGCTACACCTTC
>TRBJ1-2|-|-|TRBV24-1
CATSEYDFYGYTF
TGTGCCACCAGTGAATACGACTTCTATGGCTACACCTTC
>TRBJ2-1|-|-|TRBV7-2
CASSLKGDMYYNEQFF
TGTGCCAGCAGCTTAAAGGGGGACATGTACTACAATGAGCAGTTCTTC
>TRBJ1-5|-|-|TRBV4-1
CASSARAEQGSNQPQHF
TGCGCCAGCAGCGCACGAGCCGAACAGGGAAGCAATCAGCCCCAGCATTTT
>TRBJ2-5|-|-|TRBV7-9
CASRGYQETQYF
TGTGCCAGCAGGGGCTACCAAGAGACCCAGTACTTC